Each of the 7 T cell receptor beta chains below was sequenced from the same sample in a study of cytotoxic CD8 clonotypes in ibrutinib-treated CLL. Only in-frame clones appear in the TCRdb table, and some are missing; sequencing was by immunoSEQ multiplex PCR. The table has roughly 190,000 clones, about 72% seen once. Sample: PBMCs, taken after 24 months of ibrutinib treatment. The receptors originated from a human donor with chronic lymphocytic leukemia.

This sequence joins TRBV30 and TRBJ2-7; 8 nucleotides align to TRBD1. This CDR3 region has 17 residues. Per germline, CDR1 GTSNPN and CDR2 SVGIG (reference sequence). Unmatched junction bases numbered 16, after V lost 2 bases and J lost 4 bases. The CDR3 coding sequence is TGTGCCTGGAGTACCTACTTCGGACAGGGCGGGTTGTACGAGCAGTACTTC. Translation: CAWSTYFGQGGLYEQYF. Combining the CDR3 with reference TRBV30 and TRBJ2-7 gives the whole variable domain SQTIHQWPATLVQPVGSPLSLECTVEGTSNPNLYWYRQAAGRGLQLLFYSVGIGQISSEVPQNLSASRPQDRQFILSSKKLLLSDSGFYLCAWSTYFGQGGLYEQYFGPGTRLTVT.

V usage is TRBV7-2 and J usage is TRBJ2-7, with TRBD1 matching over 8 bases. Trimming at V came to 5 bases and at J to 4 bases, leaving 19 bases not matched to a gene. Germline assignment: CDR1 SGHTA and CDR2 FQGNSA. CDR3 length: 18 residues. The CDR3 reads CASSPRGTGQGVTYEQYF. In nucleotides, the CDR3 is TGTGCCAGCAGCCCCCGGGGGACCGGACAGGGAGTTACATACGAGCAGTACTTC.

The CDR3 sequence: CASSLASGNSNQPQHF. Written as DNA, the CDR3 is TGTGCCAGCAGCTTAGCGTCGGGGAATAGCAATCAGCCCCAGCATTTT. This sequence joins TRBV7-8 and TRBJ1-5; no clear D gene. The CDR3 is 16 amino acids. Between the trimmed V and J ends, which lost 0 bases and 0 bases, there was a span of 9 bases. CDR1 and CDR2 from the germline V gene are SGHVS and FQNEAQ.

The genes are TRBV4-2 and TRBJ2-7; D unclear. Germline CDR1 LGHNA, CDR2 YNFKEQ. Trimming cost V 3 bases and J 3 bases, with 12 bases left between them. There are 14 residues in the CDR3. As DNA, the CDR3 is TGTGCCAGCAGCCAGGCGGCTACGGGCTACGAGCAGTACTTC. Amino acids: CASSQAATGYEQYF.

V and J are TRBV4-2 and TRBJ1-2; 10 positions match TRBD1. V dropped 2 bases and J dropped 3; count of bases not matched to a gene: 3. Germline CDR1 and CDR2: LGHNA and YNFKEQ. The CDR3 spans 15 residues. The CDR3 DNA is TGTGCCAGCAGCCAATCCGGGACAGGGGACTATGGCTACACCTTC. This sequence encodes CASSQSGTGDYGYTF.

CDR3 residues: CASSAGQGARTYEQYF. CDR3 nucleotide sequence: TGTGCCAGCAGCGCCGGACAGGGGGCGAGGACCTACGAGCAGTACTTC. V gene TRBV9 combines with J gene TRBJ2-7; 11 nucleotides align to TRBD1. The CDR3 has 16 residues. J lost 2 bases, V lost 3 bases, and 7 bases had no gene match. Germline CDR1 is SGDLS and CDR2 is YYNGEE.

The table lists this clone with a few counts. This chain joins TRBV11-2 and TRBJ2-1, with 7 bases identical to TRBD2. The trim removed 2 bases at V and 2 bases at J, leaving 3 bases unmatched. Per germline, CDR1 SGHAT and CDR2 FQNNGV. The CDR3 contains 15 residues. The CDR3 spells CASSLKREAYNEQFF. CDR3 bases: TGTGCCAGCAGCTTAAAGCGGGAAGCCTACAATGAGCAGTTCTTC.